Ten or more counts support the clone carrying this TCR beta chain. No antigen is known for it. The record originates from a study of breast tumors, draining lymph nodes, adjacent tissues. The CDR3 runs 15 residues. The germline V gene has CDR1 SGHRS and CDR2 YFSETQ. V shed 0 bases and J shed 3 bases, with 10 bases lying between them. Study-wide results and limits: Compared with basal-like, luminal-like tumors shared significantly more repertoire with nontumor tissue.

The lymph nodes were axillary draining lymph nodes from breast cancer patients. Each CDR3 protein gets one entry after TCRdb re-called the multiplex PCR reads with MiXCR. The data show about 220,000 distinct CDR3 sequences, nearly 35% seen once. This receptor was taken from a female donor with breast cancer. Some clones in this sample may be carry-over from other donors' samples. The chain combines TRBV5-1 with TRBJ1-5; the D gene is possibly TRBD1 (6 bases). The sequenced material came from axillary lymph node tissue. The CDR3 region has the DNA TGCGCCAGCAGCTTGGAGGGGGGGTCCAATCAGCCCCAGCATTTT. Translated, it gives CASSLEGGSNQPQHF.